These 7 T cell receptor beta chains originate from one sample sequenced in a study of blood T cell repertoires in COVID-19. Method: immunoSEQ multiplex PCR; TCRdb's copy keeps in-frame clones and lacks some. This repertoire shows 170,000 or so clones, 84% found once; its top ten account for 13% to 15%. Material for sequencing was peripheral blood. Receptors originate from a young man with active or convalescent COVID-19.

The chain carries TRBV2 and TRBJ2-1; tentatively, D is TRBD1 (5 bases). V lost 6 bases and J lost 2, with 14 bases in between. CDR1 and CDR2 from the germline V gene are SNHLY and FYNNEI. This CDR3 is built from 15 residues. CDR3 sequence (DNA): TGTGCCAGCAGAACCGAAAAGACAGCCTACAATGAGCAGTTCTTC. Its translation is CASRTEKTAYNEQFF.

This clone occurred a few times. This sequence joins TRBV5-1 and TRBJ1-1; D is undetermined. The CDR3 has 15 amino acids. The ends were cut back, 1 base at V and 0 bases at J, with 10 bases in the middle. Germline assignment: CDR1 SGHRS and CDR2 YFSETQ. CDR3 bases: TGCGCCAGCAGCTTGTCAGGACTCATGAACACTGAAGCTTTCTTT. Its protein product is CASSLSGLMNTEAFF.

On this clone itself: Its ends do not fully match the called genes, so a read error is possible. The J gene is TRBJ1-1, the V gene TRBV10-3; the D gene is possibly TRBD1 (6 bases). This CDR3 has 15 residues. Germline V gene data show CDR1 as ENHRY and CDR2 as SYGVKD. This CDR3 is CAISESPGVKTEAFF. For the CDR3, the DNA is TGTGCCATCAGTGAATCGCCAGGGGTGAAAACTGAAGCTTTCTTT.

CDR3 DNA sequence: TGTGCCAGCAGCCAAGTCGGAGGTGAGAGGGAGACCCAGTACTTC. Translating it yields CASSQVGGERETQYF. This rearrangement joins TRBV3-1 (or the pseudogene TRBV3-2) to TRBJ2-5; D is perhaps TRBD2 (5 bases). The V and J ends lost 1 base and 5 bases respectively, with 14 bases between them. CDR1 and CDR2 from the germline V gene are LGHDT and YNNKEL (reference sequence). The CDR3 consists of 15 residues.

This chain links TRBV19 with TRBJ2-5; D remains unclear. CDR1 and CDR2 (germline): LNHDA, SQIVND (reference sequence). Between the trimmed V and J ends, which lost 1 base and 3 bases, there was a span of 9 bases. The CDR3 consists of 14 residues. The DNA of the CDR3 is TGTGCCAGTAGTATAGCTCCGCAGAAAGAGACCCAGTACTTC. Amino acid sequence: CASSIAPQKETQYF.

In this sample, this clone turned up once. The V and J genes are TRBV7-3 and TRBJ1-3; 7 nucleotides align to TRBD1. The CDR3 runs to 15 residues. J was trimmed by 4 bases and V by 5 bases; bases with no gene match: 8. In germline, CDR1 is SGHTA, CDR2 FQGTGA. The CDR3 DNA follows: TGTGCCAGCAGCCTACTACCGGGACAGGGAAACACCATATATTTT. The encoded protein is CASSLLPGQGNTIYF.

This clone appeared a few times. The chain combines TRBV10-3 with TRBJ1-1; 7 nucleotides line up with TRBD1. With V trimmed by 7 bases and J by 1 base, 0 bases remained unmatched. The germline CDR1 and CDR2 sequences are ENHRY and SYGVKD. The length of the CDR3 is 12 residues. The CDR3 region is CAINRGNTEAFF. The CDR3 DNA follows: TGTGCCATCAACAGGGGGAACACTGAAGCTTTCTTT.